This note documents a single TCR beta chain sequence. What antigen it recognizes has not been identified. No base quality information exists; no much larger clone differs at one position. This specimen belongs to a study of shared clonotypes between healthy human individuals (dated by TCRdb to about 2020). Regarding the complete study: The cohort comprised two women and a few men aged 18 to 49 years. For each donor, three plates each were used for CD4 naive and CD4 memory, two plates were used for CD8 naive, and one plate was used for CD8 memory. To estimate repertoire size and how much clonotypes are shared between individuals, the study performed deep sequencing of blood TCR repertoires from roughly five healthy adults. Different laboratories and diverse techniques were used to prepare libraries and sequence TCR repertoires, to increase sequencing depth and limit assay-specific biases. Between about 0.94 and 8.9 billion PBMCs per donor were obtained by leukapheresis. On the study overall, not on this receptor specifically: Sharing across several donors was observed for around 5% of naive CD4, 3% to 3.5% of naive CD8, roughly 2.4% of memory CD4, and around 0.4% of memory CD8 clonotypes. Sampling was restricted to blood, and TCR repertoires in tissues likely differ from the TCR repertoires found in blood. Pairwise subsampling led to the expectation that sequencing depth would affect the degree of clonotype sharing among donors. Compared with non-shared clonotypes, clonotypes shared by all four sorted-subset donors had higher generation probabilities. Even with the large sequencing depth, rarefaction of the sorted-subset datasets indicated that sequencing was incomplete. Naive subsets generally had larger estimated clonotype richness than memory subsets. The small number of donors limited the genetic and exposure-history diversity represented.

V has 3 bases trimmed and J has 5 bases trimmed; junction bases matching no gene number 7. Its CDR3 holds 15 amino acids, cysteine through phenylalanine. Of the read, only the CDR3 DNA is kept; its 45 bases are in frame from base 1. The CDR1 and CDR2 encoded by the germline V gene are KGHSH and LQKENI. Using the deep immunoSEQ assay, multiplex PCR amplified TCR CDR3 regions from genomic DNA. Genomic DNA extracted from each cell subset was distributed evenly over all wells of several immunoSEQ 96-well plates, and each plate served as one replicate. For sorted subsets, 200 ng of genomic DNA, equivalent to roughly 33,000 T cell genomes, went into each replicate PCR. The purified libraries were quantified using a Qubit 3.0 fluorometer, sized with a Bioanalyzer 2100, and then quantified again using the KAPA Library Quantification kit. Each immunoSEQ 96-well plate was sequenced on its own single-read 150-cycle Illumina NextSeq 550 flow cell. In the authors' own workflow: The immunoSEQ output contained only junctional sequences without quality scores, so filtering could not match that applied to full-length reads. To assign V/J genes and CDR3, sequences were annotated against IMGT germline references using PyIR, a Python wrapper for IgBLAST v1.9. Any read was removed if the V/J assignment was weak (E-value above 1e-6), the CDR3 was missing, or the read contained stop codons, out-of-frame junctions, or ambiguous translated residues. V3J clonotypes were defined as sequences sharing the same inferred V gene, J gene, and CDR3 amino acid sequence. Percentage overlap between repertoires was calculated by dividing the number of shared unique clonotypes by the size of the smaller repertoire. RTK rarefaction, the Chao1 estimator, and Recon v2.1 estimates of unobserved clonotypes were used to assess repertoire richness. OLGA was used to compute generation probabilities for all TCRbeta clonotypes that the gDNA method yielded from a handful of donors. In its TCRdb copy, this immuneACCESS table keeps in-frame sequences only and misses some clones. Where compared with another copy, unresolved V genes explain less than half of these, and the others have no known cause. That table gives V, J and clone size, and the DNA gave D and trimming. This sample is represented by approximately 1,500,000 clones; approximately 97% of them were singletons. The ten top clones hold 1.2% of the sample.

Healthy HIV-negative adults with no recently reported acute infections or vaccinations were included as donors. Only Caucasian adults living in Nashville, Tennessee, USA were represented among the donors. CD4+ T cells were enriched by magnetic negative selection; naive cells were then positively selected on CD45RA, and the negative fraction formed the memory subset. After blood collection by leukapheresis, PBMCs were isolated using Ficoll-Histopaque density gradient centrifugation and then cryopreserved in the vapor phase of liquid nitrogen. Purity and quantity of every magnetically sorted T cell population were checked by analytical flow cytometry. Genomic DNA was isolated from each sorted fraction and quantified by UV absorbance on a Nanodrop 2000c.

This clonotype was obtained from a young man in good health. The sample was naive CD4+ T cells sorted from blood. This specimen's cell subset or site label, interpreted: CD45RA+ positively selected. The rearranged chain carries TRBV18 and TRBJ1-5; 7 bases in the junction line up with TRBD1. CDR3 reads: CASSPQGGGDQPQHF. The DNA reads TGTGCCAGCTCACCCCAAGGGGGCGGTGATCAGCCCCAGCATTTT.